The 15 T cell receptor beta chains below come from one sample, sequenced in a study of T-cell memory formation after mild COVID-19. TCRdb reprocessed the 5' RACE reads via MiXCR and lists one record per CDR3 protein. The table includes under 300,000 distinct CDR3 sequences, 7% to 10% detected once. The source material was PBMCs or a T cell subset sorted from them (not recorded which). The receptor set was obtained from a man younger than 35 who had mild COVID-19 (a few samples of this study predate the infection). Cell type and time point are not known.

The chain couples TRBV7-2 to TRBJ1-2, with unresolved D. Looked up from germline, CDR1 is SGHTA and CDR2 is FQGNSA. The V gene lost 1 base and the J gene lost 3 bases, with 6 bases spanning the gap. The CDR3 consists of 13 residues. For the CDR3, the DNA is TGTGCCAGCAGCTTAGTGGTATACTATGGCTACACCTTC. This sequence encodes CASSLVVYYGYTF.

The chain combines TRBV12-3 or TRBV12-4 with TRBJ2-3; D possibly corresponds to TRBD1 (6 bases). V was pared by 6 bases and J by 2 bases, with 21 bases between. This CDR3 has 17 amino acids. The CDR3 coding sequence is TGTGCCAGCAGACCTTCCTTGGGGACATGGTCCACAGATACGCAGTATTTT. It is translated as CASRPSLGTWSTDTQYF.

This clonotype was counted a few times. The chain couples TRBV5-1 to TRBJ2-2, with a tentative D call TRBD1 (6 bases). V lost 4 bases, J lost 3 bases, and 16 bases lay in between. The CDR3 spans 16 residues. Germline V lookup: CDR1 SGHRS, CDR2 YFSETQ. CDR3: CASSLTSGVHTGELFF. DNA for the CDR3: TGCGCCAGCAGCCTCACTTCAGGGGTCCACACCGGGGAGCTGTTTTTT.

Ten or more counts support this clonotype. CDR3 nucleotides: TGTGCCAGCAGCTTAGGGTCAGCTAACTATGGCTACACCTTC. Amino acids: CASSLGSANYGYTF. The chain employs TRBV7-8 and TRBJ1-2; D is unclear. Germline CDR1 is SGHVS and CDR2 is FQNEAQ. The V end was cut by 1 base, the J end by 0 bases, with 6 bases between. The CDR3 length is 14 residues.

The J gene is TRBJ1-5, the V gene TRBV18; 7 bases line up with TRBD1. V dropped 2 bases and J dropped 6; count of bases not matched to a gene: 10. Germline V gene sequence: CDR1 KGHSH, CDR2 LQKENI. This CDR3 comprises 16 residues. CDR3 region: CASSPREQTGLQPQHF. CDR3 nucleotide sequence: TGTGCCAGCTCACCAAGGGAGCAGACAGGGCTTCAGCCCCAGCATTTT.

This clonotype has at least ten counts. As DNA, the CDR3 is TGTGCCAGCAGCCAATCCTCAGGGGGCGTGGAGACCCAGTACTTC. This translates into CASSQSSGGVETQYF. The V call is TRBV3-1, the J call TRBJ2-5; the match to TRBD1 covers 8 bases. This CDR3 has 15 residues. In germline, CDR1 is LGHDT, CDR2 YNNKEL (reference sequence). V trimming: 2 bases; J trimming: 5 bases; junction bases outside the gene matches: 7.

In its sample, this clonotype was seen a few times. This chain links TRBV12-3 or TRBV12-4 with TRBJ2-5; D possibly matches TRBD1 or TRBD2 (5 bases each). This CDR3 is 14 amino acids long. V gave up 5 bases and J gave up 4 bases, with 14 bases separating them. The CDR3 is CASSRGQGGETQYF. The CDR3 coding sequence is TGTGCCAGCAGTCGCGGGCAGGGTGGAGAGACCCAGTACTTC.

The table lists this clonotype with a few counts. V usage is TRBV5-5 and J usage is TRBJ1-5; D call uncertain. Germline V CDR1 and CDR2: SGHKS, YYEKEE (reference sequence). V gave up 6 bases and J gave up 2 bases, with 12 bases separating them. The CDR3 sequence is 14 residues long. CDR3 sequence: CASTPRTGNQPQHF. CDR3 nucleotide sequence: TGTGCCAGCACCCCCCGCACGGGCAATCAGCCCCAGCATTTT.

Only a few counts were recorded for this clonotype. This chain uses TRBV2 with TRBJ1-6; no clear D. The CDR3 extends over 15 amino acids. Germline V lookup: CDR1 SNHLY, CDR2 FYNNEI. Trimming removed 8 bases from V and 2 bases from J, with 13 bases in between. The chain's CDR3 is CASSGASTYNSPLHF. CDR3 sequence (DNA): TGTGCCAGCTCTGGAGCGTCGACCTATAATTCACCCCTCCACTTT.

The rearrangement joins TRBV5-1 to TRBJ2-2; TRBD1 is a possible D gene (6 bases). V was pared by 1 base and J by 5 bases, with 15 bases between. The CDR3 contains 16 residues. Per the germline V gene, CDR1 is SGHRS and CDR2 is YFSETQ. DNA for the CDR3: TGCGCCAGCAGCTTGAATACACAGGGATGGACCGGGGAGCTGTTTTTT. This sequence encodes CASSLNTQGWTGELFF.

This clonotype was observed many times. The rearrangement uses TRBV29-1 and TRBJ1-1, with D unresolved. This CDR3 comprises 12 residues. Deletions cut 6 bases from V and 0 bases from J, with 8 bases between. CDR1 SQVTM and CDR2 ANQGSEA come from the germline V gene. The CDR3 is CSVAVMNTEAFF. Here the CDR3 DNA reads TGCAGCGTCGCAGTTATGAACACTGAAGCTTTCTTT.

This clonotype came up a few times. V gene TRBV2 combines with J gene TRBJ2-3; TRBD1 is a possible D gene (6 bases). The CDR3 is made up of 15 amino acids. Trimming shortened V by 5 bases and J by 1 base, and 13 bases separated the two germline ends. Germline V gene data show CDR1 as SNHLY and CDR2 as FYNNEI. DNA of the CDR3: TGTGCCAGCAGTCTACAGGGAATGGGCACAGATACGCAGTATTTT. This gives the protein CASSLQGMGTDTQYF.

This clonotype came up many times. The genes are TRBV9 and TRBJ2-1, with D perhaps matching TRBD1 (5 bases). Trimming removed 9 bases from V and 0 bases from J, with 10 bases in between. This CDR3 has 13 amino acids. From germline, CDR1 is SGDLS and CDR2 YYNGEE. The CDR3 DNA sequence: TGTGCCACAGGGTCCTCCTCCTACAATGAGCAGTTCTTC. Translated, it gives CATGSSSYNEQFF.

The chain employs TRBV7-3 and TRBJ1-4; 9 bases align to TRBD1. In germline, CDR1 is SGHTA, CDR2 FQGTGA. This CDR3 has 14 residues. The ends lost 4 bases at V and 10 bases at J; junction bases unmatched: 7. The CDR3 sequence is CASSSGTGMGKLFF. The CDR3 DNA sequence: TGTGCCAGCAGCTCAGGGACAGGGATGGGAAAACTGTTTTTT. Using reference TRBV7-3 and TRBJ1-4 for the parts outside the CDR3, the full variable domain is GAGVSQTPSNKVTEKGKYVELRCDPISGHTALYWYRQSLGQGPEFLIYFQGTGAADDSGLPNDRFFAVRPEGSVSTLKIQRTERGDSAVYLCASSSGTGMGKLFFGSGTQLSVL.

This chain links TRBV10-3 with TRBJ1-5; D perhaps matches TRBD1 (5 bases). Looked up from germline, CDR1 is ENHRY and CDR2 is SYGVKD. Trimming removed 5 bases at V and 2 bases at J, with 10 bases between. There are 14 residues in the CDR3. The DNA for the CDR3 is TGTGCCATCAGTCCCCGAGGGGGCAATCAGCCCCAGCATTTT. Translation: CAISPRGGNQPQHF.